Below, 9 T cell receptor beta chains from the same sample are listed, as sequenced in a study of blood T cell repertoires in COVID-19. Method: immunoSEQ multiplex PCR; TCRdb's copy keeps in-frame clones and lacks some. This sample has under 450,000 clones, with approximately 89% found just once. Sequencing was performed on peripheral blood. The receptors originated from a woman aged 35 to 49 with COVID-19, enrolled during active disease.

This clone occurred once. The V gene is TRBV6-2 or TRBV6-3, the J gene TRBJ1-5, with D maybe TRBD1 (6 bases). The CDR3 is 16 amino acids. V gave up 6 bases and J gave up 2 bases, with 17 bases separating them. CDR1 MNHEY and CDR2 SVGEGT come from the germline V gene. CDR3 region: CASSPVGARGNQPQHF. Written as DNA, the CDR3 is TGTGCCAGCAGCCCTGTGGGGGCTCGGGGCAATCAGCCCCAGCATTTT.

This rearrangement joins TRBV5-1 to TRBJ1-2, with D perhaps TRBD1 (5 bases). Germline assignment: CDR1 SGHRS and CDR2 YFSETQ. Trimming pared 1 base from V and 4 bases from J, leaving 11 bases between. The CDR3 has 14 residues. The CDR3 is CASSLWGRSYGYTF. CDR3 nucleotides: TGCGCCAGCAGCTTGTGGGGCAGGAGCTATGGCTACACCTTC.

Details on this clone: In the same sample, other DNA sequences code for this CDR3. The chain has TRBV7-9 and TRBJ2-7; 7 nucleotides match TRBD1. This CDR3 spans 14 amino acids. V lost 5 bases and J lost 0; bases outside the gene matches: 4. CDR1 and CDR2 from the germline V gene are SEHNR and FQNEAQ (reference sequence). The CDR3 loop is CASSLGTVSYEQYF. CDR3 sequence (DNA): TGTGCCAGCAGCCTTGGGACAGTCTCCTACGAGCAGTACTTC.

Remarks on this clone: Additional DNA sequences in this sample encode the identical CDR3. The CDR3 DNA is TGTGCCAGTAGTATTTCCAGGGGCAATGAAAAACTGTTTTTT. It encodes CASSISRGNEKLFF. This rearrangement joins TRBV19 to TRBJ1-4; weak D call: TRBD1 (6 bases). The CDR3 is 14 residues long. V was trimmed by 3 bases and J by 5 bases, leaving 10 bases between them. Germline V CDR1 and CDR2: LNHDA, SQIVND (reference sequence).

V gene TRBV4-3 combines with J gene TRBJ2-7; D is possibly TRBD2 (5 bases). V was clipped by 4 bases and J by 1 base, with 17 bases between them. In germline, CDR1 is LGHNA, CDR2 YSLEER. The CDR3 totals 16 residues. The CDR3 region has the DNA TGCGCCAGCAGCCTGGACGTATCAGGACTTTCCTACGAGCAGTACTTC. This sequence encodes CASSLDVSGLSYEQYF.

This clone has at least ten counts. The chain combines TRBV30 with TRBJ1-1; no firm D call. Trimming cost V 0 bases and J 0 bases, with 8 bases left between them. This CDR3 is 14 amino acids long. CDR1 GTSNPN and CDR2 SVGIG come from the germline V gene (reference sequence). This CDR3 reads CAWSVMLLNTEAFF. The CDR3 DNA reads TGTGCCTGGAGTGTAATGCTACTGAACACTGAAGCTTTCTTT.

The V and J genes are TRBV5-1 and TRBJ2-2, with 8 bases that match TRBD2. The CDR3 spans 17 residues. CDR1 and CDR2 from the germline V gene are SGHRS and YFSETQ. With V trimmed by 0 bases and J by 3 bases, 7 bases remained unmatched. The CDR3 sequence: CASSLAGAGAYTGELFF. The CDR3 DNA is TGCGCCAGCAGCTTGGCCGGAGCGGGAGCGTACACCGGGGAGCTGTTTTTT.

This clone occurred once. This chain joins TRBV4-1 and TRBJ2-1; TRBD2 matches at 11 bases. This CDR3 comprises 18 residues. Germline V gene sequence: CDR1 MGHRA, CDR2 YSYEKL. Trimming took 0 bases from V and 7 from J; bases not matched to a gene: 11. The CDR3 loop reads CASSQDLVAGGGSNEQFF. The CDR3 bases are TGCGCCAGCAGCCAAGATTTGGTAGCGGGAGGGGGGTCTAATGAGCAGTTCTTC.

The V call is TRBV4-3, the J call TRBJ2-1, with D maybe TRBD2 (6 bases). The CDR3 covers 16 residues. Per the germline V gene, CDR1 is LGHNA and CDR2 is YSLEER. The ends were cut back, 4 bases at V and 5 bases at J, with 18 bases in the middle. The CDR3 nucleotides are TGCGCCAGCAGCCTCTACTTCGGGGGTGGCAACAATGAGCAGTTCTTC. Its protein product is CASSLYFGGGNNEQFF.